This T cell receptor (beta chain) originates from a study of T cell responses to AZD1222 COVID-19 vaccine. Method: immunoSEQ multiplex PCR; TCRdb's copy keeps in-frame clones and lacks some. In the table there are approximately 220,000 clones, 90% to 95% of which are singletons. This clone was counted only a few times. This CDR3 has 16 amino acids. Germline V gene data show CDR1 as LGHNA and CDR2 as YNFKEQ. V was shortened by 4 bases and J by 2 bases, with 17 bases between the two germline ends. This TCR was sampled from an adult in good health. Specimen: peripheral blood, collected on day 0 of MenACWY control vaccination. This chain connects TRBV4-2 to TRBJ1-1; no clear D. CDR3 sequence reads: CASSRTGSGYNTEAFF. The CDR3 region has the DNA TGTGCCAGCAGCCGAACCGGGTCCGGTTATAACACTGAAGCTTTCTTT.